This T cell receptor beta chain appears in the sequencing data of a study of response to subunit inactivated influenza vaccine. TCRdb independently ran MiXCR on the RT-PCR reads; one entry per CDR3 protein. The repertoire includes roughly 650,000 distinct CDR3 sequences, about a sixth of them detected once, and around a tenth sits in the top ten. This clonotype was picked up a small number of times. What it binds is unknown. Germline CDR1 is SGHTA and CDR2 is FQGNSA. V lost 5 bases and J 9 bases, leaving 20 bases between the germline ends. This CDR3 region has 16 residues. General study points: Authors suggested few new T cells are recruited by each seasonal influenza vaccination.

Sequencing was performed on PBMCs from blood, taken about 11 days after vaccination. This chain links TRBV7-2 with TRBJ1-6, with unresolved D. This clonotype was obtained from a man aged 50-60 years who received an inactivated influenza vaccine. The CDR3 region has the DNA TGTGCCAGCAGCCAGAACAGCCGGACTGCTGGTTCACCCCTCCACTTT. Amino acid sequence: CASSQNSRTAGSPLHF.